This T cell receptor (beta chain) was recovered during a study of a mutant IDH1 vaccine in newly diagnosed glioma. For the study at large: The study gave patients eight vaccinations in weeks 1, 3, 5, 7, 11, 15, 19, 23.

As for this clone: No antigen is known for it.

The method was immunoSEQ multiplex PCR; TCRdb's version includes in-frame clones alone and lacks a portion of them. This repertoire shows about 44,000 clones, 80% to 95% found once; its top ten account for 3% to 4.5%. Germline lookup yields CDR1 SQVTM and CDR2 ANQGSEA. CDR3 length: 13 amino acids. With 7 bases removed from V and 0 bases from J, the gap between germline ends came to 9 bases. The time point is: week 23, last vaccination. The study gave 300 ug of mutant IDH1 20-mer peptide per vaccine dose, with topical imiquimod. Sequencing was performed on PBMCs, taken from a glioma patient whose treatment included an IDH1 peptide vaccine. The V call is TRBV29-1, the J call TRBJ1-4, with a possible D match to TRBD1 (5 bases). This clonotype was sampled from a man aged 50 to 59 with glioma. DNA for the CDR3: TGCAGCGCCCGACAGCCAACTAATGAAAAACTGTTTTTT. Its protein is CSARQPTNEKLFF.